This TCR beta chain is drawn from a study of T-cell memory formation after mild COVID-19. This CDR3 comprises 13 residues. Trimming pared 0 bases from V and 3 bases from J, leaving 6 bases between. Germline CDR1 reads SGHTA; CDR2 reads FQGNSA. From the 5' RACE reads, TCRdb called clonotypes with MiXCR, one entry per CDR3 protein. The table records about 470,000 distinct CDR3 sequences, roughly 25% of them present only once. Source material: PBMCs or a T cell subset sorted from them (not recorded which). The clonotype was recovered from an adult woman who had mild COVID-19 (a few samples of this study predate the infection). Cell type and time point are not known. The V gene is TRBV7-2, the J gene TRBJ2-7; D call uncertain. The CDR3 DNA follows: TGTGCCAGCAGCTTAGCCGCGAACTACGAGCAGTACTTC. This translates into CASSLAANYEQYF.